This T cell receptor beta chain was found in a study of tumour-infiltrating T cells in Burkitt lymphoma. Study details: Patients covered every epidemiological subtype of Burkitt lymphoma. Productive clonality predicted overall and progression-free survival.

The study, taken as a whole, reports: Many Burkitt lymphoma patients shared several public clonotypes.

Clones were sequenced by immunoSEQ multiplex PCR, and TCRdb holds only the in-frame ones, with some missing. This sample has about 1,300 clones, with approximately 84% found just once. CDR1 and CDR2 (germline): SEHNR, FQNEAQ (reference sequence). V shed 7 bases and J shed 0 bases, with 15 bases lying between them. The CDR3 consists of 15 residues. About this clone: Its antigen is undetermined.

The sample consisted of tumor tissue. J is TRBJ1-1 and V is TRBV7-9; D is perhaps TRBD1 (5 bases). The sequence was collected from a human donor with Burkitt lymphoma. The CDR3 sequence is CASIIQGDMNTEAFF. The CDR3 bases are TGTGCCAGCATCATCCAGGGAGACATGAACACTGAAGCTTTCTTT.